This T cell receptor beta chain comes out of a study of cytomegalovirus exposure and HLA in healthy donors (dated by TCRdb to the late 2010s). Background for the entire study: According to an earlier analysis of 450 to 650 of the donors, about 179 million T cells yielded 95 million to 140 million unique TCR beta sequences and more than 250 Gb of sequence data. Rather than drawing on any new phenotypic data, the later analysis identified candidate immune exposures from TCR beta sequences and the way those sequences occurred across donors. Typing coverage differed by locus: A, B, C, DRB1 and DQB1 were typed in roughly 620-630 donors, DQA1 in about 550, DPA1 in around 600, and DPB1 in 450 to 480. The study was designed to test whether signatures of past pathogen exposure could be identified by cataloging public T cell receptors. Of the roughly 430 genotyped donors, around 81% fell in the genetic ancestry cluster associated with self-reported Caucasian donors. An earlier analysis of approximately 580 of the donors used high-throughput TCR beta sequencing to judge whether each TCR beta V gene segment behaved as functional or pseudogenic. Class I and class II HLA loci were covered by the typing at four-digit resolution. Donor age, sex, ethnicity and CMV serostatus were collected together with the repertoire data. Because of strong linkage in the cohort, roughly 5 DR-DQ haplotypes were treated as single units for association and clustering. Along with the roughly 670-subject first cohort, a separate validation cohort of around 120 different subjects was used. About 320 gigabases of sequencing data and roughly 90 million unique TCR sequences were included in an early release covering about 700 HLA-typed donors. In a later genetic analysis, genome-wide SNP genotypes for about 55% of the roughly 700 donors were used, and that subset was treated as a discovery cohort. To predict cytomegalovirus infection status, the study brought together high-throughput TCR immunosequencing, statistical association of individual TCRs with disease status, and machine learning. The study used immunosequencing to profile the T cell repertoires of some 600 subjects and linked those repertoires to cytomegalovirus serostatus. All discovery cohort repertoires had been generated on a single sequencing platform. To study patterns of TCR occurrence, a later analysis re-analyzed previously published TCR beta repertoires from 700 or so donors and added high-resolution HLA genotyping. Among 300 to 450 genotyped donors of the cohort, an average of 235,054 unique TCR beta nucleotide sequences were sequenced per donor, roughly 18% of them non-productive. The paper's findings and limits, for the study overall: The only immune exposure information available for the cohort was CMV serostatus. The study listed over 150 TCR beta chains as associated with cytomegalovirus. The earlier analysis of fewer than 750 of the donors excluded some 15 rarely observed V segments, including chromosome 9 orphons, because counts were too low. Presence/absence analyses assumed roughly uniform sequencing depth across donors, an assumption that may not hold. The authors suggested that the approach could potentially be generalized to other disease states and immunological phenotypes. In a later analysis, TCR association rates were found to vary across HLA loci, with the most associated TCRs seen for DRB1 alleles and the fewest for HLA-C alleles. Only TCR beta chains were sequenced in this cohort, and the absence of alpha or paired-chain data limited detectable features. Some IMGT-functional V segments, including TRBV6-2 and TRBV6-3, could not be distinguished by the 87-base-pair reads and were therefore excluded. Several of the top co-occurrence clusters appeared to be linked to parvovirus B19, influenza, CMV and Epstein-Barr virus, according to a later analysis. Correlated functional status among segregating V segments might be attributable to linkage disequilibrium, but an unknown experimental factor could not be ruled out. Because HLA typing was missing for some donors at each locus, association tests included only the typed subset. Broadly in line with IMGT annotations, most TCR beta V segments showed up in productive rearrangements about 87% or about 30% of the time in an earlier analysis of roughly 590 of the donors. In vitro tests confirmed that a few of the cytomegalovirus-associated TCR beta chains recognize cytomegalovirus antigens. A further reported finding was that TCR beta sequences accurately predicted the HLA-A and HLA-B alleles for most subjects in the first cohort. Cytomegalovirus status was reported to be diagnosed by the classifier with high specificity and sensitivity in both the original and validation cohorts. Most CMV-associated TCR beta chains appeared to be HLA-restricted in a later analysis, and the HLA associations seemed to be driven largely by CMV exposure. When HLA alleles, especially DR and DQ, strongly co-occurred, TCR associations were difficult to assign to individual alleles. Most TCR sequences were seen in very few donors, while some public TCRs were found in many individuals. In a later analysis, HLA-associated TCR beta chains were found to be more clonally expanded and to have lower generation probabilities than equally common non-associated chains. The sequencing pipeline was judged likely to have produced a cluster of highly shared sequence variants as a technical artifact. In a later genetic analysis, fewer N-insertions in productive TCRs were reported among donors in an Asian-associated ancestry cluster than the approximately 710-donor mean. V-gene and J-gene trimming of TCR beta chains was associated with a missense DCLRE1C variant in a later genetic analysis, and the association was replicated in an independent cohort. A later analysis associated some 17,000 TCR beta sequences with specific HLA alleles at a false discovery rate of 0.05.

A remark on this clone: This receptor's antigen is unknown. No much larger clonotype is one base removed from it; base qualities were not supplied.

The germline V gene (reference sequence) supplies CDR1 SEHNR and CDR2 FQNEAQ. Inclusive of the bounding cysteine and phenylalanine, the CDR3 is 17 residues long. The retained sequence is limited to the CDR3, 51 bases, with the frame set at the first base. Cut back by 3 bases and 6 bases, the V and J ends lie 20 bases apart. The cohort was made up of under 800 healthy bone marrow donors. Cohort members were all nominally healthy when sampled, although unrecorded immune exposures were likely present. The donor tested CMV seropositive and was one of the 289 seropositive cohort members. Every donor gave a peripheral blood sample, and the peripheral blood mononuclear cells from that sample were used for TCR beta sequencing. The Qiagen DNeasy Blood Extraction Kit was used to extract genomic DNA from the blood cell samples. Library generation was performed with the immunoSEQ multiplex PCR assay. For the multiplex PCR, a mixture combining 60 forward primers for TCR Vbeta segments and 13 reverse primers for TCR Jbeta segments was used. Amplification of the CDR3 region of rearranged TCR beta genes was performed with a multiplex PCR assay on genomic DNA. On the Illumina HiSeq System, the amplified TCR beta libraries were sequenced as 87-base-pair reads. Per the source publication's procedure: A later analysis tallied 70 million to 100 million unique TCR beta chains across the 666 repertoires, and approximately 9.9 million of those chains were shared by two or more donors. A nearest-neighbor algorithm error-corrected the raw reads and collapsed the reads into unique sequences, merging closely related sequences to remove PCR and sequencing errors. To assign V, D and J gene segments, CDR3 sequences were aligned to IMGT reference sequences. Each retained sequence needed at least a six-nucleotide match to both a V gene segment and a J gene segment. A rearrangement counted as productive if the CDR3 had no stop codons and remained in frame with V and J, and every other rearrangement counted as non-productive. CDR3 was defined according to IMGT convention as the region running from the second conserved V-encoded cysteine to the conserved J-encoded phenylalanine. Sequences without an unambiguous match to a single V gene segment were excluded from the earlier analysis of a few hundred of the donors. In an earlier analysis of some 590 of the donors, a V segment was called functional when productive rearrangements were above 56.7%, and segregating when the standard deviation between donors exceeded 5%. A statistical classification framework was developed to diagnose cytomegalovirus status using the catalog of TCR beta chain sequences. V and J gene assignment, in a later analysis, came from comparing TCR nucleotide sequences with IMGT/GENE-DB human TR gene sequences. The TCRdist pipeline was used in a later analysis to assign CDR3 sequences and most-parsimonious VDJ recombination scenarios. A later analysis defined each TCR beta chain by its CDR3 amino acid sequence plus V-gene family, and excluded reads lacking a unique V-gene family. To address suspected cross-contamination and a sequencing artifact, a later analysis removed around 590 highly shared, low-generation-probability nucleotide sequences. For each public chain, a later analysis derived a clonal expansion index from normalized ranks of inferred template counts within each repertoire. In a later analysis, generation probabilities were computed with a VDJ recombination model fitted to out-of-frame rearrangements, and the resulting probabilities were checked against IGoR. Hypergeometric tests were used in a later analysis to score TCR-TCR, TCR-HLA and TCR-CMV co-occurrence, with a repertoire-size bias correction applied to the TCR pairs. A later analysis estimated false discovery rates by permuting HLA or CMV assignments 20 times. A later analysis grouped co-occurring TCRs with DBSCAN, adding TCRdist sequence similarity when clustering within HLA-allele-positive subsets. Repertoires with fewer than 30,000 or more than 120,000 public chains, plus five repertoires with anomalous nucleotide sharing, were excluded from co-occurrence clustering. TCRdb provides this immuneACCESS table in a form limited to in-frame rearrangements. Some clones are lacking; in checked studies, under half of them reflect an unresolved V gene, and why the rest are absent is not known. V, J and clone size were drawn from that table, and D and trimming were deduced from the DNA. The sample yields 150,000 to 200,000 clones; roughly 88% were counted once. The ten largest clones take up around 6.6% of the sample.

This TCR was sampled from a man aged 50-59 years in good health and CMV-seropositive. The chain is assembled from TRBV7-9 and TRBJ1-4; there is no confident call for the D gene. Sequenced sample: PBMCs. The encoded CDR3 is CASSFNRREVRDEKLFF. At the DNA level, the sequence is TGTGCCAGCAGCTTTAATAGGCGCGAGGTTAGAGATGAAAAACTGTTTTTT.